The rows below give T cell receptor beta chains drawn from one sample of a study of cytomegalovirus exposure and HLA in healthy donors. Assay: immunoSEQ multiplex PCR; the TCRdb copy retains only in-frame clones and omits some. The top ten clones hold more than 1.5% of a sample with under 200,000 clones, roughly 80% of them seen once. The sample consisted of PBMCs. The source of these receptors is a human donor in good health. Both conserved end residues are part of each CDR3. The D gene is left open where the match is weak. Some rows have no size entry. The others give once, few or many, or a class for an expanded clone.

V	D	J	size	DNA	CDR3
TRBV5-1	TRBD1	TRBJ1-2	.	TGCGCCAGCAGCTTGGAGGGGGCGGATGGCTACACCTTC	CASSLEGADGYTF
TRBV9	TRBD1	TRBJ1-4	.	TGTGCCAGCAGCGTAGCAGGGGGTATGGCTGAAAAACTGTTTTTT	CASSVAGGMAEKLFF
TRBV6-1	TRBD1	TRBJ1-2	once	TGTGCCAGCAGTTTATCAGGGGGCGCTAACTATGGCTACACCTTC	CASSLSGGANYGYTF
TRBV6-6	.	TRBJ2-2	.	TGTGCCAGCAACTCGGGGGGCCCGGGGACCGGGGAGCTGTTTTTT	CASNSGGPGTGELFF
TRBV25-1	TRBD1	TRBJ1-1	few	TGTGCCAGCAGTAGAGGGGGCTACACTGAAGCTTTCTTT	CASSRGGYTEAFF
TRBV12-5	.	TRBJ2-3	.	TGTGCTAGTGCCTTCCCTCCTAGCACAGATACGCAGTATTTT	CASAFPPSTDTQYF
TRBV15	TRBD1	TRBJ2-7	.	TGTGCCACCAGCATCACGACAGGGGTTGAGCAGTACTTC	CATSITTGVEQYF
TRBV5-5	TRBD1	TRBJ2-7	.	TGTGCCAGCAGCCCCCGGGACAGCTCCTACGAGCAGTACTTC	CASSPRDSSYEQYF
TRBV9	TRBD1	TRBJ2-7	.	TGTGCCAGCAGCCCCCGGGACAGGGAGTACGAGCAGTACTTC	CASSPRDREYEQYF
TRBV19	.	TRBJ1-2	.	TGTGCCAGTAGTACGACGGGGACTTATGGCTACACCTTC	CASSTTGTYGYTF
TRBV6-5	.	TRBJ2-1	.	TGTGCCAGCAGTACCGCCGGTAATGAGCAGTTCTTC	CASSTAGNEQFF
TRBV7-2	.	TRBJ1-2	.	TGTGCCAGCAGCTTAGTTCCCTTTTTGGGTCGGGACTACACCTTC	CASSLVPFLGRDYTF
TRBV7-8	.	TRBJ1-5	once	TGTGCCAGCAGCTTAGCGTCGGGACCCCAGCATTTT	CASSLASGPQHF
TRBV6-5	TRBD1	TRBJ2-5	few	TGTGCCAGCACTACGCTACAGGGGGTACAAGAGACCCAGTACTTC	CASTTLQGVQETQYF
TRBV7-8	TRBD1	TRBJ1-4	once	TGTGCCAGCAGCTTGATTCCCGGGACAGTTGATGAAAAACTGTTTTTT	CASSLIPGTVDEKLFF
TRBV2	TRBD1	TRBJ1-2	.	TGTGCCAGCAGTGAGACAGGGGAATCCACACTTTATGGCTACACCTTC	CASSETGESTLYGYTF
TRBV6-5	.	TRBJ2-3	.	TGTGCCAGCAGTTGGGGGAGGGGGGCCGGGGCAGATACGCAGTATTTT	CASSWGRGAGADTQYF
TRBV10-2	TRBD2	TRBJ2-1	.	TGCGCCAGCAGTTATGGACTAGCGGGGTACAATGAGCAGTTCTTC	CASSYGLAGYNEQFF
TRBV6-1	TRBD1	TRBJ1-4	few	TGTGCCAGCAGTGAGACAGGGGACGGTGAAAAACTGTTTTTT	CASSETGDGEKLFF
TRBV5-4	TRBD2	TRBJ2-7	.	TGTGCCAGCAGCTCCGGGACTAACACCTACGAGCAGTACTTC	CASSSGTNTYEQYF
TRBV9	.	TRBJ2-2	.	TGTGCCAGCAGCTCCAGTGCGGGGCCGAACACCGGGGAGCTGTTTTTT	CASSSSAGPNTGELFF